These T cell receptor beta chains were read from a single sample in a study of CD8 T cells in ankylosing spondylitis. TCRdb re-called the 5' RACE reads through MiXCR, storing one row per CDR3 protein. The table has 250,000 to 350,000 distinct CDR3 sequences, around 21% seen once. Sequencing used blood, either unsorted or a sorted T cell fraction (not recorded which). Every receptor here comes from a female donor with ankylosing spondylitis or in good health (not recorded which). Both conserved end residues are part of each CDR3. The D gene is left open where the match is weak. Clone size, where shown, is once, few, many, or a class for clones that have expanded.

d_gene: .; j_gene: TRBJ2-5; v_gene: TRBV4-2; abundance: .; CDR3nt: TGTGCCAGCAGCCCGGCGCTCCACAGGGGAGGGCAAGAGACCCAGTACTTC; CDR3aa: CASSPALHRGGQETQYF
d_gene: .; j_gene: TRBJ2-3; v_gene: TRBV20-1; abundance: .; CDR3nt: TGCAGTGCTAGAGATCAACTTTTGGAAGATACGCAGTATTTT; CDR3aa: CSARDQLLEDTQYF
d_gene: .; j_gene: TRBJ2-7; v_gene: TRBV20-1; abundance: few; CDR3nt: TGCAGTGCTAGGGGACTGACCTACGAGCAGTACTTC; CDR3aa: CSARGLTYEQYF
d_gene: TRBD2; j_gene: TRBJ2-5; v_gene: TRBV4-3; abundance: .; CDR3nt: TGCGCCAGCAGCAGAGGGACTAGCGGAGGGGAGACCCAGTACTTC; CDR3aa: CASSRGTSGGETQYF
d_gene: .; j_gene: TRBJ1-4; v_gene: TRBV7-2; abundance: .; CDR3nt: TGTGCCAGCAGCCGCAGAGTGAATGAAAAACTGTTTTTT; CDR3aa: CASSRRVNEKLFF
d_gene: TRBD1; j_gene: TRBJ1-2; v_gene: TRBV20-1; abundance: many; CDR3nt: TGCAGTGCTATTGACAGGGGTTGGGGCTACACCTTC; CDR3aa: CSAIDRGWGYTF
d_gene: TRBD1; j_gene: TRBJ2-1; v_gene: TRBV5-4; abundance: .; CDR3nt: TGTGCCAGCAGCCCAGGACAGGTCCAGGGGCAGTTCTTC; CDR3aa: CASSPGQVQGQFF
d_gene: TRBD2; j_gene: TRBJ2-1; v_gene: TRBV20-1; abundance: few; CDR3nt: TGCAGTGCGGGTAGCGGGAGGTATAGCTCCTACAATGAGCAGTTCTTC; CDR3aa: CSAGSGRYSSYNEQFF
d_gene: .; j_gene: TRBJ2-5; v_gene: TRBV20-1; abundance: few; CDR3nt: TGCAGTGCTAGAGATGGGGCTTACCAGTACTTC; CDR3aa: CSARDGAYQYF
d_gene: .; j_gene: TRBJ2-6; v_gene: TRBV11-1; abundance: .; CDR3nt: TGTGCCAGCAGCTGGGACGGGACTGGGGCCAACGTCCTGACTTTC; CDR3aa: CASSWDGTGANVLTF
d_gene: TRBD2; j_gene: TRBJ2-7; v_gene: TRBV20-1; abundance: few; CDR3nt: TGCAGTGCTGGAGGGGGAGCGGGAGAAGGGGAGCAGTACTTC; CDR3aa: CSAGGGAGEGEQYF
d_gene: .; j_gene: TRBJ2-7; v_gene: TRBV5-1; abundance: .; CDR3nt: TGCGCCAGCAGCTTGACTCCCTACGAGCAGTACTTC; CDR3aa: CASSLTPYEQYF
d_gene: TRBD2; j_gene: TRBJ2-1; v_gene: TRBV6-1; abundance: .; CDR3nt: TGTGCCAGCAGCTCCGGGACTAGCAAACTCCCGTATGAGCAGTTCTTC; CDR3aa: CASSSGTSKLPYEQFF
d_gene: .; j_gene: TRBJ2-7; v_gene: TRBV10-3; abundance: .; CDR3nt: TGTGCCATCACCGAGACGGGGGGCAGTCGGGCCTACGAGCAGTACTTC; CDR3aa: CAITETGGSRAYEQYF
d_gene: .; j_gene: TRBJ2-5; v_gene: TRBV4-3; abundance: many; CDR3nt: TGCGCCAGCAGCCTTCGAGGGGGACGAGAGACCCAGTACTTC; CDR3aa: CASSLRGGRETQYF
d_gene: .; j_gene: TRBJ1-1; v_gene: TRBV30; abundance: .; CDR3nt: TGTGCCTGGAGTCCCCACTTGGGGTTGACTGAAGCTTTCTTT; CDR3aa: CAWSPHLGLTEAFF
d_gene: .; j_gene: TRBJ2-2; v_gene: TRBV12-3/TRBV12-4; abundance: few; CDR3nt: TGTGCCAGCAGTCCCTCCTTCCGGAGGGGCGGGGAGCTGTTTTTT; CDR3aa: CASSPSFRRGGELFF
d_gene: .; j_gene: TRBJ1-2; v_gene: TRBV20-1; abundance: .; CDR3nt: TGCAGTGCTAGAGCGGAACAGGGTGGCTACACCTTC; CDR3aa: CSARAEQGGYTF
d_gene: TRBD2; j_gene: TRBJ2-7; v_gene: TRBV27; abundance: few; CDR3nt: TGTGCCAGCAAAGCGGGAGGGTTCCACGAGCAGTACTTC; CDR3aa: CASKAGGFHEQYF
d_gene: .; j_gene: TRBJ2-7; v_gene: TRBV12-5; abundance: few; CDR3nt: TGTGCTAGTGGTTTGGTACTCGGCAGAGACTCCTACGAGCAGTACTTC; CDR3aa: CASGLVLGRDSYEQYF
d_gene: TRBD2; j_gene: TRBJ2-1; v_gene: TRBV7-2; abundance: few; CDR3nt: TGTGCCAGCAGCTTGGTAGCGGGAGGGCCCGGCAATGAGCAGTTCTTC; CDR3aa: CASSLVAGGPGNEQFF
d_gene: TRBD1; j_gene: TRBJ1-1; v_gene: TRBV5-5; abundance: .; CDR3nt: TGTGCCAGCAGCTCCATGACAGGGGGCTTTTCTGAAGCTTTCTTT; CDR3aa: CASSSMTGGFSEAFF
d_gene: TRBD2; j_gene: TRBJ2-1; v_gene: TRBV12-3/TRBV12-4; abundance: few; CDR3nt: TGTGCCAGCACTGTAGCGGGAACGTACAATGAGCAGTTCTTC; CDR3aa: CASTVAGTYNEQFF
d_gene: TRBD1; j_gene: TRBJ1-5; v_gene: TRBV15; abundance: .; CDR3nt: TGTGCCACCAGCAGAGGCAGGGGGCTTACTCAGCCCCAGCATTTT; CDR3aa: CATSRGRGLTQPQHF
d_gene: .; j_gene: TRBJ2-7; v_gene: TRBV6-5; abundance: few; CDR3nt: TGTGCCAGCAGTTACGCCCCGACTAGACAGAAGGCAAACGGCGAGCAGTACTTC; CDR3aa: CASSYAPTRQKANGEQYF
d_gene: .; j_gene: TRBJ2-3; v_gene: TRBV11-1; abundance: few; CDR3nt: TGTGCCAGCAGCTTAGCACCGGGACCCCTCAGCGATGCGCAGTATTTT; CDR3aa: CASSLAPGPLSDAQYF
d_gene: TRBD2; j_gene: TRBJ2-2; v_gene: TRBV7-8; abundance: .; CDR3nt: TGTGCCAGCAGCCCCTCCGCGGGAGTTACTGCCACCGGGGAGCTGTTTTTT; CDR3aa: CASSPSAGVTATGELFF
d_gene: TRBD1; j_gene: TRBJ2-4; v_gene: TRBV7-2; abundance: .; CDR3nt: TGTGCCACCCAGGGGGCGGCCAAAAACATTCAGTACTTC; CDR3aa: CATQGAAKNIQYF
d_gene: TRBD2; j_gene: TRBJ2-1; v_gene: TRBV7-3; abundance: .; CDR3nt: TGTGCCAGCAGCTTCGACAGCGGGAGTTCGGATGAGCAGTTCTTC; CDR3aa: CASSFDSGSSDEQFF
d_gene: TRBD2; j_gene: TRBJ2-1; v_gene: TRBV20-1; abundance: .; CDR3nt: TGCAGTGCTACTAGCGGGGCCTACAATGAGCAGTTCTTC; CDR3aa: CSATSGAYNEQFF
d_gene: .; j_gene: TRBJ1-6; v_gene: TRBV7-2; abundance: .; CDR3nt: TGTGCCAGCAGCTTTTTCAGTTCACCCCTCCACTTT; CDR3aa: CASSFFSSPLHF
d_gene: TRBD2; j_gene: TRBJ2-1; v_gene: TRBV7-2; abundance: many; CDR3nt: TGTGCCAGCAGTCTCGGACTAGCGGGGTACAATGAGCAGTTCTTC; CDR3aa: CASSLGLAGYNEQFF
d_gene: .; j_gene: TRBJ2-2; v_gene: TRBV5-1; abundance: .; CDR3nt: TGCGCCAGCACTATAGGGCCGGCGAACACCGGGGAGCTGTTTTTT; CDR3aa: CASTIGPANTGELFF
d_gene: .; j_gene: TRBJ2-7; v_gene: TRBV5-5; abundance: few; CDR3nt: TGTGCCAGCAGCTTGGTAGCCTTCGGCGACGAGCAGTACTTC; CDR3aa: CASSLVAFGDEQYF
d_gene: TRBD2; j_gene: TRBJ2-5; v_gene: TRBV2; abundance: .; CDR3nt: TGTGCACAGCGGGCGGGAGATTTGGAGACCCAGTACTTC; CDR3aa: CAQRAGDLETQYF
d_gene: .; j_gene: TRBJ1-1; v_gene: TRBV7-2; abundance: .; CDR3nt: TGTGCCAGCAGCTTCTACAGGGATGATGAAGCTTTCTTT; CDR3aa: CASSFYRDDEAFF
d_gene: .; j_gene: TRBJ2-3; v_gene: TRBV20-1; abundance: many; CDR3nt: TGCAGTGCCCTTCCGGGGGCGGGAGCCCTAAGAGATACGCAGTATTTT; CDR3aa: CSALPGAGALRDTQYF
d_gene: TRBD2; j_gene: TRBJ2-1; v_gene: TRBV4-3; abundance: few; CDR3nt: TGCGCCAGCAGCCAAGACGTGCTAGCGGGAGGTGAGCAGTTCTTC; CDR3aa: CASSQDVLAGGEQFF
d_gene: TRBD2; j_gene: TRBJ2-7; v_gene: TRBV10-3; abundance: few; CDR3nt: TGTGACATCAGTGAGAGTCTAGCGGGGAACTACGAGCAGTACTTC; CDR3aa: CDISESLAGNYEQYF
d_gene: TRBD2; j_gene: TRBJ2-3; v_gene: TRBV20-1; abundance: many; CDR3nt: TGCAGTGCAAGTTCGCCTAGCGGGAGTTCGGGCACAGATACGCAGTATTTT; CDR3aa: CSASSPSGSSGTDTQYF
d_gene: .; j_gene: TRBJ2-5; v_gene: TRBV7-2; abundance: few; CDR3nt: TGTGCCAGCAGCTTAGCGCTGTCTGGGACGCTAGGTGGGACCCAGTACTTC; CDR3aa: CASSLALSGTLGGTQYF
d_gene: .; j_gene: TRBJ1-2; v_gene: TRBV7-9; abundance: many; CDR3nt: TGTGCCAGCAGCGAACCCCCCCGACCGCATAGTCCCTTC; CDR3aa: CASSEPPRPHSPF
d_gene: .; j_gene: TRBJ1-2; v_gene: TRBV20-1; abundance: .; CDR3nt: TGCAGTGCTAGTAAGGTATCAGAGATAGCTAACTATGGCTACACCTTC; CDR3aa: CSASKVSEIANYGYTF
d_gene: TRBD1; j_gene: TRBJ1-2; v_gene: TRBV20-1; abundance: few; CDR3nt: TGCAGTGCTAGAGATCTAGACAGGGGATTTCTTGGCTACACCTTC; CDR3aa: CSARDLDRGFLGYTF
d_gene: .; j_gene: TRBJ2-3; v_gene: TRBV21-1; abundance: many; CDR3nt: TGTGCCAGCATCCTTTGGGGCACAGATACGCAGTATTTT; CDR3aa: CASILWGTDTQYF
d_gene: TRBD2; j_gene: TRBJ2-1; v_gene: TRBV9; abundance: .; CDR3nt: TGTGCCAGCAGCGTAAAGCGGGAGTTGTACAATGAGCAGTTCTTC; CDR3aa: CASSVKRELYNEQFF
d_gene: TRBD2; j_gene: TRBJ2-4; v_gene: TRBV20-1; abundance: few; CDR3nt: TGCAGTGCGCTCAAGGAGCGGGAGGGGGTAGCCAAAAACATTCAGTACTTC; CDR3aa: CSALKEREGVAKNIQYF
d_gene: TRBD2; j_gene: TRBJ2-1; v_gene: TRBV9; abundance: .; CDR3nt: TGTGCCAGCAGCGGTGCGTTTGCGGGAGTTAATGAGCAGTTCTTC; CDR3aa: CASSGAFAGVNEQFF
d_gene: .; j_gene: TRBJ1-1; v_gene: TRBV6-1; abundance: few; CDR3nt: TGTGCCAGCAGTCCCCTTCAGGGGCAGGGGAAAGGGAACACTGAAGCTTTCTTT; CDR3aa: CASSPLQGQGKGNTEAFF
d_gene: .; j_gene: TRBJ1-1; v_gene: TRBV7-8; abundance: .; CDR3nt: TGTGCCAGCAGCTTAGAGCCGGACAGAGAAGCTTTCTTT; CDR3aa: CASSLEPDREAFF
d_gene: TRBD2; j_gene: TRBJ2-1; v_gene: TRBV7-9; abundance: .; CDR3nt: TGTGCCAGCAGCACCGGACTAGCGGGAGAGAATGAGCAGTTCTTC; CDR3aa: CASSTGLAGENEQFF
d_gene: TRBD2; j_gene: TRBJ2-1; v_gene: TRBV15; abundance: many; CDR3nt: TGTGCCACCAGCAGAGTTAGCGGGATAAAGGATGAGCAGTTCTTC; CDR3aa: CATSRVSGIKDEQFF
d_gene: TRBD1; j_gene: TRBJ2-1; v_gene: TRBV7-3; abundance: few; CDR3nt: TGTGCCAGCAGCCGACAGGGAATGAATGAGCAGTTCTTC; CDR3aa: CASSRQGMNEQFF
d_gene: .; j_gene: TRBJ2-3; v_gene: TRBV9; abundance: .; CDR3nt: TGTGCCAGCAGCGGGCCCTTAGATACGCAGTATTTT; CDR3aa: CASSGPLDTQYF
d_gene: .; j_gene: TRBJ2-7; v_gene: TRBV12-3/TRBV12-4; abundance: .; CDR3nt: TGTGCCAGCAGTTTGCAGGTCCGATACGAGCAGTACTTC; CDR3aa: CASSLQVRYEQYF
d_gene: TRBD1; j_gene: TRBJ1-2; v_gene: TRBV20-1; abundance: .; CDR3nt: TGCAGTGCTAGACCATCAGGGGGACTTCACTATGGCTACACCTTC; CDR3aa: CSARPSGGLHYGYTF
d_gene: TRBD1; j_gene: TRBJ1-5; v_gene: TRBV6-5; abundance: .; CDR3nt: TGTGCCAGCAGTTACAGGCCCGGGACAGTCAATCAGCCCCAGCATTTT; CDR3aa: CASSYRPGTVNQPQHF
d_gene: .; j_gene: TRBJ2-4; v_gene: TRBV12-3/TRBV12-4; abundance: .; CDR3nt: TGTGCCAGCAGCCGGGGTGGCAAAAACATTCAGTACTTC; CDR3aa: CASSRGGKNIQYF
d_gene: .; j_gene: TRBJ1-3; v_gene: TRBV20-1; abundance: .; CDR3nt: TGCAGTGCTCATCGGGGTCGGGAGGCTGGAAACACCATATATTTT; CDR3aa: CSAHRGREAGNTIYF
d_gene: .; j_gene: TRBJ1-2; v_gene: TRBV7-2; abundance: few; CDR3nt: TGTGCCAGCAGCTTTCCGGGGGGCATTAACTATGGCTACACCTTC; CDR3aa: CASSFPGGINYGYTF